Given below is one T cell receptor beta chain in context. Antigen: not known. The CDR3 sequence is 14 residues long. With V trimmed by 6 bases and J by 12 bases, 8 bases remained unmatched. Germline V gene data show CDR1 as SNHLY and CDR2 as FYNNEI. This specimen comes from a study of cytomegalovirus exposure and HLA in healthy donors. Study background: The approximately 110 validation repertoires used a platform that matched the one used for the 550 to 800 first-cohort repertoires, as a later analysis reported. Whole-study results and caveats: In vitro confirmation showed three CMV-associated chains to be CMV antigen specific. The classifier, whose performance was assessed in both the original and validation cohorts, reportedly diagnosed cytomegalovirus status with high specificity and sensitivity.

Separate from the approximately 670-subject first cohort was the roughly 120-subject validation cohort, to which the donors belonged. TCRdb's copy holds only in-frame clones and misses some; the assay was immunoSEQ multiplex PCR. The sample includes around 300,000 clones, 80% to 90% of them seen just once. This clonotype was sampled from a woman aged 18-29 years in good health and CMV-seronegative. Material: PBMCs. The chain combines TRBV2 with TRBJ2-1, with 13 bases that match TRBD2. CDR3 region: CASRGGLAGPGQFF. DNA for the CDR3: TGTGCCAGCAGGGGGGGACTAGCGGGGCCTGGGCAGTTCTTC. Based on the CDR3 plus reference TRBV2 and TRBJ2-1, the full variable domain is EPEVTQTPSHQVTQMGQEVILRCVPISNHLYFYWYRQILGQKVEFLVSFYNNEISEKSEIFDDQFSVERPDGSNFTLKIRSTKLEDSAMYFCASRGGLAGPGQFFGPGTRLTVL.